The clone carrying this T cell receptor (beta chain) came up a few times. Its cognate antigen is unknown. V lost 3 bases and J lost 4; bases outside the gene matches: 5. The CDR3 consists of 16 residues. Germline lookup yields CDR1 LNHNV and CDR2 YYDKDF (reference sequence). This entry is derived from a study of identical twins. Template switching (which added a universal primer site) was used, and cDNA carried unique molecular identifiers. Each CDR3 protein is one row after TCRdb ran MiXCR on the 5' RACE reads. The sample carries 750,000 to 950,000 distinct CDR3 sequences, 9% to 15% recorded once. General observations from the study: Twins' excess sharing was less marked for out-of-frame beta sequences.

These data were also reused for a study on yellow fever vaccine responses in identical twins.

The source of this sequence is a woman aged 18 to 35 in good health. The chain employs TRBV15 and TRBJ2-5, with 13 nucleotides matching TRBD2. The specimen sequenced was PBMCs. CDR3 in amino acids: CATSRDRLAGGETQYF. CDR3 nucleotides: TGTGCCACCAGCAGGGATAGACTAGCGGGGGGAGAGACCCAGTACTTC.